These 24 T cell receptor beta chains were sequenced from one sample in a study of cytomegalovirus exposure and HLA in healthy donors. The PCR made use of 60 Vbeta and 13 Jbeta primers. Assay: immunoSEQ multiplex PCR; the TCRdb copy retains only in-frame clones and omits some. Among under 200,000 clones listed, about 70% were seen once. Specimen: PBMCs. The origin of the receptors is a woman aged 25 to 39 in good health and CMV-seronegative.

In its sample, this clone was seen a few times. J is TRBJ2-1 and V is TRBV4-2, with TRBD2 matching 11 bases. Trimming took 4 bases from V and 5 from J; bases not matched to a gene: 7. Germline lookup yields CDR1 LGHNA and CDR2 YNFKEQ. This CDR3 region has 16 residues. For the CDR3, the DNA is TGTGCCAGCAGCCCCTTACCGGGACTAGCGGACAATGAGCAGTTCTTC. Its protein is CASSPLPGLADNEQFF.

This chain uses TRBV6-6 with TRBJ2-1; TRBD1 matches at 8 bases. This CDR3 comprises 14 residues. CDR1 and CDR2 from the germline V gene are MNHNY and SVGAGI (reference sequence). J was trimmed by 9 bases and V by 2 bases; bases with no gene match: 6. The CDR3 loop is CASSYEQGATEQFF. DNA of the CDR3: TGTGCCAGCAGTTACGAGCAGGGGGCGACTGAGCAGTTCTTC.

The chain couples TRBV7-9 to TRBJ2-1; TRBD2 aligns across 15 bases. The length of the CDR3 is 17 residues. Losses at the gene ends were 1 base for V and 12 bases for J; bases not matched to a gene: 10. Germline-derived CDR1 and CDR2 are SEHNR and FQNEAQ (reference sequence). The CDR3 spells CASSLEGTSGGPLLQFF. The CDR3 nucleotides are TGTGCCAGCAGCTTAGAAGGGACTAGCGGGGGGCCCTTATTGCAGTTCTTC.

The genes are TRBV5-6 and TRBJ2-2, with D tentatively TRBD2 (5 bases). This CDR3 has 13 amino acids. V shed 4 bases and J shed 6 bases, with 10 bases lying between them. Germline values: CDR1 SGHDT, CDR2 YYEEEE. The CDR3 sequence: CASSGLRAGELFF. CDR3 DNA sequence: TGTGCCAGCAGCGGGCTGCGGGCCGGGGAGCTGTTTTTT.

The rearrangement joins TRBV6-6 to TRBJ1-2; D uncertain. V lost 10 bases, J lost 1 base, and 19 bases lay in between. CDR3 length: 15 amino acids. Germline CDR1 is MNHNY and CDR2 is SVGAGI (reference sequence). DNA of the CDR3: TGTGCCACTGCCTCGGCCATAGCAGTTAACTATGGCTACACCTTC. Its translation is CATASAIAVNYGYTF.

The CDR3 nucleotides are TGTGCCAGCAGCCCAGACAGGGGCTCCTATGGCTACACCTTC. Protein product: CASSPDRGSYGYTF. The V and J genes are TRBV5-6 and TRBJ1-2; 8 bases line up with TRBD1. Germline-derived CDR1 and CDR2 are SGHDT and YYEEEE. This CDR3 has 14 residues. Trimming at V came to 4 bases and at J to 4 bases, leaving 6 bases not matched to a gene.

The V call is TRBV5-4, the J call TRBJ2-7; tentative D call: TRBD1 (6 bases). CDR1 and CDR2 (germline): SGHNT, YYREEE (reference sequence). V lost 0 bases and J lost 0, with 13 bases in between. This CDR3 region has 16 residues. In DNA form, the CDR3 reads TGTGCCAGCAGCTTGGCCCCAGGGGTCCCCTCCTACGAGCAGTACTTC. Its protein is CASSLAPGVPSYEQYF. The whole variable domain, remainder taken from reference TRBV5-4 and TRBJ2-7, is ETGVTQSPTHLIKTRGQQVTLRCSSQSGHNTVSWYQQALGQGPQFIFQYYREEENGRGNFPPRFSGLQFPNYSSELNVNALELDDSALYLCASSLAPGVPSYEQYFGPGTRLTVT.

The rearrangement links TRBV19 to TRBJ1-2; tentatively, D is TRBD1 (6 bases). Germline CDR1 is LNHDA and CDR2 is SQIVND (reference sequence). Deletions cut 3 bases from V and 6 bases from J, with 14 bases between. The CDR3 extends over 14 amino acids. CDR3: CASSMDTGFDGYTF. CDR3 sequence (DNA): TGTGCCAGTAGTATGGATACAGGGTTCGATGGCTACACCTTC.

The chain links TRBV9 to TRBJ1-2; D possibly corresponds to TRBD1 (5 bases). The CDR3 is 16 residues long. The V end lost 0 bases, the J end lost 2 bases, and 14 bases lay between the germline ends. Germline values: CDR1 SGDLS, CDR2 YYNGEE. For the CDR3, the DNA is TGTGCCAGCAGCGTAGGATCCCGACAGAGAAACTATGGCTACACCTTC. Residues: CASSVGSRQRNYGYTF.

This chain connects TRBV7-2 to TRBJ2-7; 8 bases agree with TRBD1. Trimming took 4 bases from V and 3 from J; bases not matched to a gene: 8. The CDR3 is 15 amino acids. The germline V gene has CDR1 SGHTA and CDR2 FQGNSA. The DNA for the CDR3 is TGTGCCAGCAGCTCGGGACAGGTACCCGTCTACGAGCAGTACTTC. Encoded protein: CASSSGQVPVYEQYF.

The chain joins TRBV9 to TRBJ2-1; 9 nucleotides align to TRBD2. Trimming took 0 bases from V and 8 from J; bases not matched to a gene: 15. This CDR3 is built from 18 residues. Germline CDR1 is SGDLS and CDR2 is YYNGEE. The DNA for the CDR3 is TGTGCCAGCAGCGTAGGGTTAGCGGGGGCACAGAACAACGATGAGCAGTTCTTC. Translation: CASSVGLAGAQNNDEQFF.

The chain is built from TRBV5-1 and TRBJ2-7, with TRBD1 as a possible D gene (5 bases). CDR3 length: 13 residues. V was pared by 3 bases and J by 2 bases, with 9 bases between. Germline CDR1 and CDR2: SGHRS and YFSETQ. The CDR3 DNA sequence: TGCGCCAGCAGCTCCCCGACAGCCTACGAGCAGTACTTC. It codes for CASSSPTAYEQYF.

The chain is built from TRBV6-1 and TRBJ2-3, with 12 bases lining up with TRBD2. This CDR3 has 15 amino acids. Germline loops: CDR1 MNHNS, CDR2 SASEGT. Germline trimming cut 6 bases from V and 0 bases from J; bases unmatched to any gene: 1. CDR3 sequence: CASRGTSGSTDTQYF. CDR3 DNA: TGTGCCAGCAGGGGGACTAGCGGGAGCACAGATACGCAGTATTTT.

The DNA for the CDR3 is TGTGCCAGCAGCCCACGGACAGGGGGAGGTTATGGCTACACCTTC. It codes for CASSPRTGGGYGYTF. This chain uses TRBV9 with TRBJ1-2; TRBD1 agrees at 10 bases. From germline, CDR1 is SGDLS and CDR2 YYNGEE. With 4 bases clipped from V and 5 bases from J, the junction kept 8 bases outside the gene matches. The CDR3 totals 15 residues.

This clone was picked up a small number of times. The V call is TRBV11-2, the J call TRBJ1-2; 7 nucleotides agree with TRBD1. The V gene's germline CDR1 is SGHAT and CDR2 FQNNGV. CDR3 length equals 16 residues. The J segment lost 3 bases and the V segment lost 1 base, leaving 8 bases of the junction unmatched. In DNA, the CDR3 is TGTGCCAGCAGCTTAGTGGCAGGGGGGACGGACTATGGCTACACCTTC. Translation: CASSLVAGGTDYGYTF. Full variable domain (rest looked up from reference TRBV11-2 and TRBJ1-2): EAGVAQSPRYKIIEKRQSVAFWCNPISGHATLYWYQQILGQGPKLLIQFQNNGVVDDSQLPKDRFSAERLKGVDSTLKIQPAKLEDSAVYLCASSLVAGGTDYGYTFGSGTRLTVV.

The J gene is TRBJ2-7, the V gene TRBV5-6; D is ambiguous. Per germline, CDR1 SGHDT and CDR2 YYEEEE. Trimming pared 0 bases from V and 6 bases from J, leaving 13 bases between. The CDR3 is made up of 14 amino acids. The CDR3 DNA is TGTGCCAGCAGCTTGGGTCTGGGCTTCGGCGAGCAGTACTTC. Its translation is CASSLGLGFGEQYF.

V gene TRBV27 combines with J gene TRBJ1-5; a weak D match, TRBD1 (6 bases). V dropped 2 bases and J dropped 7 bases, with 12 bases sitting between them. CDR3 length equals 14 residues. Germline CDR1 MNHEY, CDR2 SMNVEV (reference sequence). This CDR3 reads CASSLRAGGQPQHF. In DNA form, the CDR3 reads TGTGCCAGCAGTTTACGAGCGGGGGGCCAGCCCCAGCATTTT.

V usage is TRBV7-9 and J usage is TRBJ1-4, with a tentative D call TRBD1 (5 bases). The CDR3 consists of 14 residues. With 3 bases removed from V and 7 bases from J, the gap between germline ends came to 12 bases. Germline V gives CDR1 SEHNR, CDR2 FQNEAQ (reference sequence). The CDR3 protein is CASSLQGRGEKLFF. CDR3 in DNA: TGTGCCAGCAGCTTGCAGGGCCGAGGTGAAAAACTGTTTTTT.

This clone occurred once. V is TRBV25-1 and J is TRBJ1-1, with D possibly matching TRBD1 (6 bases). The V and J ends lost 6 bases and 4 bases respectively, with 9 bases between them. This CDR3 comprises 12 residues. CDR1 and CDR2 from the germline V gene are MGHDK and SYGVNS. In nucleotides, the CDR3 is TGTGCCAGCAGCAGGGGTTTCACTGAAGCTTTCTTT. Translating it yields CASSRGFTEAFF.

The gene calls are TRBV5-4 and TRBJ2-1; D perhaps matches TRBD2 (5 bases). This CDR3 comprises 14 residues. Looked up from germline, CDR1 is SGHNT and CDR2 is YYREEE (reference sequence). V lost 2 bases, J lost 5 bases, and 11 bases lay in between. The CDR3 bases are TGTGCCAGCAGCTTCGGGGTTGCGGACAATGAGCAGTTCTTC. This translates into CASSFGVADNEQFF.

J is TRBJ2-3 and V is TRBV18, with 10 bases fitting TRBD1. V gave up 3 bases and J gave up 4 bases; unmatched junction bases: 7. The CDR3 runs 16 residues. The germline CDR1 and CDR2 sequences are KGHSH and LQKENI. The CDR3 here is CASSPPRGQGSDTQYF. The CDR3, as DNA: TGTGCCAGCTCACCTCCACGGGGACAGGGGTCAGATACGCAGTATTTT.

This chain joins TRBV9 and TRBJ1-4; TRBD1 matches 8 bases. The CDR3 length is 17 residues. Per germline, CDR1 SGDLS and CDR2 YYNGEE. The V and J ends lost 4 bases and 2 bases, in that order; junction bases with no gene match: 10. The CDR3: CASSSGTGHRTNEKLFF. The CDR3 DNA reads as TGTGCCAGCAGCAGCGGGACAGGTCATAGGACTAATGAAAAACTGTTTTTT.

This chain links TRBV7-3 with TRBJ1-1; 7 nucleotides line up with TRBD1. V shed 0 bases, J shed 3 bases, and the junction held 4 bases outside the gene matches. This CDR3 comprises 15 residues. The germline CDR1 and CDR2 sequences are SGHTA and FQGTGA. The CDR3 protein is CASSLTDGTDTEAFF. CDR3 coding DNA: TGTGCCAGCAGCTTAACAGATGGGACAGACACTGAAGCTTTCTTT.

V and J are TRBV28 and TRBJ2-2; the D is unclear. There are 17 residues in the CDR3. Germline loops: CDR1 MDHEN, CDR2 SYDVKM. V was clipped by 7 bases and J by 1 base, with 19 bases between them. Here the CDR3 reads CASTYGWQIGNTGELFF. The CDR3 DNA sequence: TGTGCCAGCACCTACGGGTGGCAGATAGGGAACACCGGGGAGCTGTTTTTT.